The clone carrying this T cell receptor (beta chain) was observed many times. Its antigen is unidentified. PBMC-derived CD4+ and CD8+ T cells were sorted. Losses at the gene ends were 6 bases for V and 3 bases for J; bases not matched to a gene: 2. CDR1 is MGHDK and CDR2 is SYGVNS in the germline V gene. This CDR3 has 13 residues. The data were taken from a study of CD8+ T cells in alopecia areata. Study conclusions and caveats: It was less clear whether patients shared TCRs than it was in mice, possibly because of HLA. It was lesional scalp, especially alopecia totalis/universalis, that showed higher clonality than normal scalp.

cDNA reverse transcribed from extracted RNA served as the sequencing template. Some clones are missing from TCRdb's copy, which holds only in-frame ones; the method was immunoSEQ multiplex PCR. The table shows about 140,000 clones, with around 55% occurring only once. The receptor's source is a human donor in good health. The chain carries TRBV25-1 and TRBJ2-1; TRBD2 agrees at 7 bases. The source material was CD4+ T cells sorted from blood. CDR3 bases: TGTGCCAGCAGGGCGGGAGACTACAATGAGCAGTTCTTC. This gives the protein CASRAGDYNEQFF.